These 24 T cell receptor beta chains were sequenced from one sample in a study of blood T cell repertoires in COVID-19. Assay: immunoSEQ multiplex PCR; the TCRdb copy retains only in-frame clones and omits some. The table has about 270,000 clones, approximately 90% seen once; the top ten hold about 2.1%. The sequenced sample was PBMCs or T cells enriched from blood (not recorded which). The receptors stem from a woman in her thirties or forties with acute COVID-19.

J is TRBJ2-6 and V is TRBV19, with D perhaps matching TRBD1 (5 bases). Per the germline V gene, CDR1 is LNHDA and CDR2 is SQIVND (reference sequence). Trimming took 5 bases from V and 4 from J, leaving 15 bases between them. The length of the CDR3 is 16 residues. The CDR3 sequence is CASSALQGSGANVLTF. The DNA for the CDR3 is TGTGCCAGTAGTGCTCTCCAGGGATCCGGGGCCAACGTCCTGACTTTC. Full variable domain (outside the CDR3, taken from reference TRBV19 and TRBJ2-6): DGGITQSPKYLFRKEGQNVTLSCEQNLNHDAMYWYRQDPGQGLRLIYYSQIVNDFQKGDIAEGYSVSREKKESFPLTVTSAQKNPTAFYLCASSALQGSGANVLTFGAGSRLTVL.

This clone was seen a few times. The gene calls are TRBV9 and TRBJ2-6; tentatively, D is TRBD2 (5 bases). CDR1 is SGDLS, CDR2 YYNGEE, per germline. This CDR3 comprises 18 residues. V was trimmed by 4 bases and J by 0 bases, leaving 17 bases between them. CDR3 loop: CASSPTLGGRSGANVLTF. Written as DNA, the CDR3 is TGTGCCAGCAGCCCCACTTTAGGCGGGCGCTCTGGGGCCAACGTCCTGACTTTC.

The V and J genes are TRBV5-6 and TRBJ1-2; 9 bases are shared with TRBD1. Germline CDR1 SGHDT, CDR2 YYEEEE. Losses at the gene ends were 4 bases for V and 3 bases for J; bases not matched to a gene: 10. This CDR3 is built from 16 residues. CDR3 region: CASSGQGTSTYYGYTF. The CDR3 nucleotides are TGTGCCAGCAGCGGACAGGGGACATCTACGTACTATGGCTACACCTTC.

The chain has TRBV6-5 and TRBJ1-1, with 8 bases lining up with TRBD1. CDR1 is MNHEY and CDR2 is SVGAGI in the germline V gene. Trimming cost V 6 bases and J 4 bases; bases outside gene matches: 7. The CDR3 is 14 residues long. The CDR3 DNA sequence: TGTGCCAGCAGGAGGACAGGGATGGGCACTGAAGCTTTCTTT. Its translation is CASRRTGMGTEAFF.

CDR3 nucleotides: TGCGCCAGCAGCTTAACCCGGACAGGGACTATGAACACTGAAGCTTTCTTT. This gives the protein CASSLTRTGTMNTEAFF. J is TRBJ1-1 and V is TRBV5-1; 8 nucleotides agree with TRBD1. This CDR3 contains 17 residues. V dropped 2 bases and J dropped 0; count of bases not matched to a gene: 9. Per the germline V gene, CDR1 is SGHRS and CDR2 is YFSETQ.

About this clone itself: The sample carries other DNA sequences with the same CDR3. This chain's CDR3 is CASSPPQAGANVLTF. The CDR3 DNA reads TGTGCCAGCAGCCCCCCCCAGGCCGGGGCCAACGTCCTGACTTTC. This sequence joins TRBV9 and TRBJ2-6; D not resolved. The CDR3 extends over 15 amino acids. Germline CDR1 reads SGDLS; CDR2 reads YYNGEE. V lost 4 bases to trimming and J lost 4 bases, with 12 bases between them. Complete variable domain (other parts from reference TRBV9 and TRBJ2-6): DSGVTQTPKHLITATGQRVTLRCSPRSGDLSVYWYQQSLDQGLQFLIQYYNGEERAKGNILERFSAQQFPDLHSELNLSSLELGDSALYFCASSPPQAGANVLTFGAGSRLTVL.

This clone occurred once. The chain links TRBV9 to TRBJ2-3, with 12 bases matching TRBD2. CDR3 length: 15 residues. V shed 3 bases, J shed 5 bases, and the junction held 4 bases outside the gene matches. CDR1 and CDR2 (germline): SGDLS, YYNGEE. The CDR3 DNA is TGTGCCAGCAGCGCGACTAGCGGGGGTGGAGATACGCAGTATTTT. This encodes CASSATSGGGDTQYF.

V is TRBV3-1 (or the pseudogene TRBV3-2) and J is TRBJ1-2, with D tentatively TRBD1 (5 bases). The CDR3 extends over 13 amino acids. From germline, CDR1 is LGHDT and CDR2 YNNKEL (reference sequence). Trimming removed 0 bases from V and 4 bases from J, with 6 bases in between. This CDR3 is CASSQETAYGYTF. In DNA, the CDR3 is TGTGCCAGCAGCCAAGAGACAGCCTATGGCTACACCTTC.

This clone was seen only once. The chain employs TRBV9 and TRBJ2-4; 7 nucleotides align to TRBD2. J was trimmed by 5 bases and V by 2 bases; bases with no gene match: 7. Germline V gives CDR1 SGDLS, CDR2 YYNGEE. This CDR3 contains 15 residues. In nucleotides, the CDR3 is TGTGCCAGCAGCGTGGGAACTAGCGACCAAAACATTCAGTACTTC. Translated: CASSVGTSDQNIQYF. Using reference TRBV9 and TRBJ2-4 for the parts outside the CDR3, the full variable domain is DSGVTQTPKHLITATGQRVTLRCSPRSGDLSVYWYQQSLDQGLQFLIQYYNGEERAKGNILERFSAQQFPDLHSELNLSSLELGDSALYFCASSVGTSDQNIQYFGAGTRLSVL.

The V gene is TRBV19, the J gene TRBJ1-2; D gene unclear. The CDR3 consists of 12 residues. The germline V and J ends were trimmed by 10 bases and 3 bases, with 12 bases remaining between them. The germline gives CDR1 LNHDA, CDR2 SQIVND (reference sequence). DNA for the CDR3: TGTGCCACATCACGAGTGGACTATGGCTACACCTTC. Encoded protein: CATSRVDYGYTF.

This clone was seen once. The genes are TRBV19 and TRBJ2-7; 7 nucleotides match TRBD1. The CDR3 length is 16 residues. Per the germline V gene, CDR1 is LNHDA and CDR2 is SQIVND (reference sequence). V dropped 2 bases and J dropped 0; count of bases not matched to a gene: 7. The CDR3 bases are TGTGCCAGTAGTATAAGTGGACAGGTCTTCTCCTACGAGCAGTACTTC. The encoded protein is CASSISGQVFSYEQYF.

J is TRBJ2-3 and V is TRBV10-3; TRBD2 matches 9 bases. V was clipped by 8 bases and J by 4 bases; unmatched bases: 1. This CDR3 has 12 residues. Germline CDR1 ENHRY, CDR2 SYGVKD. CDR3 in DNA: TGTGCCATCGGCGGGGGGGCAGATACGCAGTATTTT. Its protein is CAIGGGADTQYF.

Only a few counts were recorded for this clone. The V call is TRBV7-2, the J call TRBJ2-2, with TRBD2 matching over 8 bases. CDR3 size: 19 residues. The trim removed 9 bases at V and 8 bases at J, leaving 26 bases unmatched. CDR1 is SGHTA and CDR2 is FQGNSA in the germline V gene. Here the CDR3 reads CARLLCPAGVRKVQGELFF. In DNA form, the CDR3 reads TGTGCCAGGCTCCTCTGTCCAGCGGGGGTAAGGAAGGTTCAGGGGGAGCTGTTTTTT.

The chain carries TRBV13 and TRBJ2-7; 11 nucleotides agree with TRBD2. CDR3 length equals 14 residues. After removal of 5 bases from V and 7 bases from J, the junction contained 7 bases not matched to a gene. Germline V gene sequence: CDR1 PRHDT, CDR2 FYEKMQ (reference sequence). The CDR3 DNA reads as TGTGCCAGCAGCACTAGCGGGAGAGCCTTAGAGCAGTACTTC. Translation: CASSTSGRALEQYF.

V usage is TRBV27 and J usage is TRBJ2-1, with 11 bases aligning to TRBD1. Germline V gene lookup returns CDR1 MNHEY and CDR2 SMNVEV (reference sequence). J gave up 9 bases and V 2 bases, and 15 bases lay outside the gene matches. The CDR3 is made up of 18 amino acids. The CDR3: CASSLRGLRDRGRSEQFF. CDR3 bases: TGTGCCAGCAGTTTAAGGGGGCTCCGGGACAGGGGGAGGAGTGAGCAGTTCTTC.

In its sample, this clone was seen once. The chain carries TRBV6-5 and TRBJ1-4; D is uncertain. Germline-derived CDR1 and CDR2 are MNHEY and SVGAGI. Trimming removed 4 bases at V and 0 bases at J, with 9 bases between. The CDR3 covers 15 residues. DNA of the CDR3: TGTGCCAGCAGTTTGGCGGGCGCAACTAATGAAAAACTGTTTTTT. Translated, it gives CASSLAGATNEKLFF.

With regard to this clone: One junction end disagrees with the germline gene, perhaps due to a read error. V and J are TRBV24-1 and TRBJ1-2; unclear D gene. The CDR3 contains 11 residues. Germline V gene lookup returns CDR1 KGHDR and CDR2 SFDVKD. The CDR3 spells CATSDLFAIVF. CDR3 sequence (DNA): TGTGCCACCAGTGATTTGTTCGCGATAGTCTTC.

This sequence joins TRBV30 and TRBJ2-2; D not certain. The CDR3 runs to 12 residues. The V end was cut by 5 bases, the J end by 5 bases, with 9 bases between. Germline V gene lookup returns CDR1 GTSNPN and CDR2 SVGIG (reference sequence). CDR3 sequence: CAWSSTTGELFF. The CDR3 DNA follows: TGTGCCTGGTCCTCTACGACCGGGGAGCTGTTTTTT.

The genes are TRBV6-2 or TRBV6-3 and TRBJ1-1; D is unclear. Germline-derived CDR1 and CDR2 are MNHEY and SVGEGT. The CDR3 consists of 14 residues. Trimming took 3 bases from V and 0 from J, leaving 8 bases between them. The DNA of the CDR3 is TGTGCCAGCAGTTATCCTTCGGTGAACACTGAAGCTTTCTTT. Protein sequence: CASSYPSVNTEAFF.

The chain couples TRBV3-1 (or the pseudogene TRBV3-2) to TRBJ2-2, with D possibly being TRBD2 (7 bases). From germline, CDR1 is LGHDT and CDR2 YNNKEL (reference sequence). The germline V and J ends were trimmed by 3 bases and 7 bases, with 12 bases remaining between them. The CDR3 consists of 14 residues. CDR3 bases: TGTGCCAGCAGCCACCGGGGGGCTGACGGGGAGCTGTTTTTT. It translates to CASSHRGADGELFF.

In nucleotides, the CDR3 is TGCGCCAGCAGTCAATTGAGACTAAGCAACACCGGGGAGCTGTTTTTT. It encodes CASSQLRLSNTGELFF. This sequence joins TRBV23-1 and TRBJ2-2; a weak D match, TRBD2 (5 bases). TRBV23-1 is reported as an ORF; its role is uncertain. V was clipped by 1 base and J by 2 bases, with 11 bases between them. The CDR3 has 16 amino acids.

The CDR3: CASRRRDRAPVVDGYTF. DNA for the CDR3: TGTGCCAGCAGACGTCGGGACAGGGCCCCTGTGGTTGATGGCTACACCTTC. The chain has TRBV28 and TRBJ1-2; 9 bases are a match to TRBD1. Germline V gene lookup returns CDR1 MDHEN and CDR2 SYDVKM. J lost 6 bases, V lost 6 bases, and 17 bases had no gene match. This CDR3 has 17 residues.

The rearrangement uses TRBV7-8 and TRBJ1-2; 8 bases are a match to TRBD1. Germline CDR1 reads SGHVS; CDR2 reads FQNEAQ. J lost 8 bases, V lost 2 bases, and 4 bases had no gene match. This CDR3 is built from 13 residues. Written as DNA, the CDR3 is TGTGCCAGCAGCTTACAGGGGGCTGGGGGCTACACCTTC. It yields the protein CASSLQGAGGYTF. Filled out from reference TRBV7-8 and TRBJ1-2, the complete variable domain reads GAGVSQSPRYKVAKRGQDVALRCDPISGHVSLFWYQQALGQGPEFLTYFQNEAQLDKSGLPSDRFFAERPEGSVSTLKIQRTQQEDSAVYLCASSLQGAGGYTFGSGTRLTVV.

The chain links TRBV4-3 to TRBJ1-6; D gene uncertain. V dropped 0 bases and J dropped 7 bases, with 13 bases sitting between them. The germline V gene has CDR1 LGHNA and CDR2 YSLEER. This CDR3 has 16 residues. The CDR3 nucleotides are TGCGCCAGCAGCCAAGATTGGAGACCCCACAATTCACCCCTCCACTTT. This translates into CASSQDWRPHNSPLHF.